This T cell receptor (beta chain) was profiled in a study of blood T cell repertoires in COVID-19. Some clones are missing from TCRdb's copy, which holds only in-frame ones; the method was immunoSEQ multiplex PCR. The data contain approximately 220,000 clones, roughly 80% of them singletons. V dropped 4 bases and J dropped 2 bases, with 17 bases sitting between them. The CDR3 sequence is 16 residues long. The germline gives CDR1 SGDLS, CDR2 YYNGEE. Grouping used clinical history reported by participants in a survey and questionnaire. The clonotype originates from a woman in her 40s who had been exposed to COVID-19. The sequencing sample was made of PBMCs or T cells enriched from blood (not recorded which). The chain is built from TRBV9 and TRBJ2-3; a weak D match, TRBD2 (7 bases). CDR3 sequence reads: CASSPLGGHSTDTQYF. The CDR3 nucleotides are TGTGCCAGCAGCCCCCTCGGGGGGCACTCCACAGATACGCAGTATTTT.